This passage covers 5 T cell receptor beta chains from one sample sequenced in a study of T-cell reconstitution after alpha-beta-depleted transplantation in children. Unique molecular identifiers were built into the TCRbeta library. Each CDR3 protein gets one entry after TCRdb re-called the PCR reads with MiXCR. This table has about a million distinct CDR3 sequences, about 29% appearing once. The sequenced sample was PBMCs, mostly from graft donor cells, obtained 360 days after TCRalphabeta/CD19-depleted stem cell transplant. These TCRs come from a boy under two years old who had a stem cell transplant for SCID, so the T cells may come from the graft donor.

The J gene is TRBJ1-1, the V gene TRBV28; D is unresolved. The CDR3 totals 13 residues. The V and J ends lost 2 bases and 7 bases respectively, with 11 bases between them. Germline V gene lookup returns CDR1 MDHEN and CDR2 SYDVKM. This CDR3 is CASSLDPTGEAFF. CDR3 DNA: TGTGCCAGCAGTTTAGACCCCACTGGTGAAGCTTTCTTT.

The gene calls are TRBV7-2 and TRBJ2-7; D unresolved. The V end lost 4 bases, the J end lost 7 bases, and 20 bases lay between the germline ends. The CDR3 runs 15 residues. Germline CDR1 SGHTA, CDR2 FQGNSA. This CDR3 reads CASSSLPTRHLEQYF. In DNA, the CDR3 is TGTGCCAGCAGCTCCCTACCAACAAGACACCTGGAGCAGTACTTC.

Concerning this clonotype itself: At one end the junction does not follow the germline gene, possibly because of a read error. The J gene is TRBJ2-5, the V gene TRBV12-3 or TRBV12-4; weak D call: TRBD1 (6 bases). The CDR3 runs 18 residues. CDR3 DNA: TGTGCCATCAGTTTCAGTATTTTCCCGTCGACAGGCCAAGAGACCCAGTACTTC. It encodes CAISFSIFPSTGQETQYF.

This rearrangement joins TRBV18 to TRBJ1-2; 11 bases align to TRBD1. With V trimmed by 6 bases and J by 4 bases, 10 bases remained unmatched. Germline V gene data show CDR1 as KGHSH and CDR2 as LQKENI. The CDR3 contains 16 residues. The CDR3 region has the DNA TGTGCCAGCTCGTCGGACAGGGGGCGAATGGGCTATGGCTACACCTTC. This codes for CASSSDRGRMGYGYTF.

In its sample, this clonotype was seen once. A single base separates this from a much larger clone, so it may be a read error. The chain employs TRBV28 and TRBJ2-1; D is uncertain. Germline CDR1 and CDR2: MDHEN and SYDVKM. The CDR3 is made up of 13 amino acids. CDR3 coding DNA: TGTGCCAGCAGTTGGTTAAGAAACAATGAGGAGTTCTTC. Translated: CASSWLRNNEEFF.